This entry describes one T cell receptor (beta chain). Unmatched junction bases numbered 5, after V lost 2 bases and J lost 4 bases. The CDR3 loop spans 16 amino acids. Germline values: CDR1 SGHAT, CDR2 FQNNGV. The data belong to a study of cytomegalovirus exposure and HLA in healthy donors. This PCR relied on a set of 60 Vbeta primers and 13 Jbeta primers. Measured with immunoSEQ multiplex PCR; TCRdb has only the in-frame clones, and not every one. The sample totals 40,000 to 65,000 clones. The source of this sequence is a man aged 35 to 55 in good health and CMV-seropositive. Sequenced: PBMCs. The genes are TRBV11-2 and TRBJ2-1; 10 positions agree with TRBD2. The CDR3 DNA sequence: TGTGCCAGCAGCTTACAGCCTAGCGGGGGATACAATGAGCAGTTCTTC. This codes for CASSLQPSGGYNEQFF.